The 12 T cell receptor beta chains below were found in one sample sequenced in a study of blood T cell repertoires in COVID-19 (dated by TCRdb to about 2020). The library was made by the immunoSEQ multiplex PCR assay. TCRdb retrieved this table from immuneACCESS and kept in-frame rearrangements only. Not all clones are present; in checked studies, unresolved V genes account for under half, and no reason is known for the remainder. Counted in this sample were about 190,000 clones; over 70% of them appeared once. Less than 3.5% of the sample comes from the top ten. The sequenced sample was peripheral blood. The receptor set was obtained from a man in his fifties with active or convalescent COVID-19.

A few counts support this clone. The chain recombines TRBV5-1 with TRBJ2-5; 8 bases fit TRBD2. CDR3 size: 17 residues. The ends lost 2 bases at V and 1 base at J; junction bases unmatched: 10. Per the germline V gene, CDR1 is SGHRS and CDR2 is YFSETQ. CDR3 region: CASSFQRGGWGQETQYF. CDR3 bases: TGCGCCAGCAGCTTCCAACGGGGGGGTTGGGGCCAAGAGACCCAGTACTTC.

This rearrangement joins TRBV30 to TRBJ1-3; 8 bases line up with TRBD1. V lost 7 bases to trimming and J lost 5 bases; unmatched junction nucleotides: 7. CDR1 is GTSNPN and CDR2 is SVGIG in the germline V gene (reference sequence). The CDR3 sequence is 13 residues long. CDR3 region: CASSGQGRNTIYF. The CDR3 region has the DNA TGTGCCTCCAGTGGACAGGGAAGAAACACCATATATTTT.

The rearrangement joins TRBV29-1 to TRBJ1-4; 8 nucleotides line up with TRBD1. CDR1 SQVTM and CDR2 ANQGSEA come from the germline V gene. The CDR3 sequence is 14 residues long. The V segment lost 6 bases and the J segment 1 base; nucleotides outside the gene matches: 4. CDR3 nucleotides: TGCAGCGTCCCTGGACAGGGAACTAATGAAAAACTGTTTTTT. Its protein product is CSVPGQGTNEKLFF.

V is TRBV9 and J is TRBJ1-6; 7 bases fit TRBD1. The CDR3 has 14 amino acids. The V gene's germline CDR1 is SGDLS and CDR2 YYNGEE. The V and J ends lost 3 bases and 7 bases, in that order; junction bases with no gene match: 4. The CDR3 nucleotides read TGTGCCAGCAGCGAGACAGGGAACAATTCACCCCTCCACTTT. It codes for CASSETGNNSPLHF.

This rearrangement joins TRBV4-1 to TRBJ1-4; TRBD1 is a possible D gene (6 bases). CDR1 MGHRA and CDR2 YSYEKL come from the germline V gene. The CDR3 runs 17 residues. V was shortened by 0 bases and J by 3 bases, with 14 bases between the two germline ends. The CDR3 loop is CASSQDRWTASNEKLFF. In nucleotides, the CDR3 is TGCGCCAGCAGCCAAGACCGATGGACAGCGTCTAATGAAAAACTGTTTTTT.

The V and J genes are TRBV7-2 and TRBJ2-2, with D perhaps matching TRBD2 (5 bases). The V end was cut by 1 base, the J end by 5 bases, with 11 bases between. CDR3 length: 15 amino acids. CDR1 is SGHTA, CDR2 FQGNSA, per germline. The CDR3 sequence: CASSLVLANTGELFF. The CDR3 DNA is TGTGCCAGCAGCTTAGTTCTAGCTAATACCGGGGAGCTGTTTTTT.

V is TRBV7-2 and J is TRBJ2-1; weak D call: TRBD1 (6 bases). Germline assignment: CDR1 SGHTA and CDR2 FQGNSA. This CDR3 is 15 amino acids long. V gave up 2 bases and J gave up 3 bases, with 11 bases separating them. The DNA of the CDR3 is TGTGCCAGCAGCTTACGAGGGGGAGACTACAATGAGCAGTTCTTC. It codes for CASSLRGGDYNEQFF.

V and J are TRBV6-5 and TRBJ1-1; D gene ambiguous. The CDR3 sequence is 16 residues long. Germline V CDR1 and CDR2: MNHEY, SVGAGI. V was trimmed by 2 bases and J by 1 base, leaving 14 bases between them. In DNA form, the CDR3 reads TGTGCCAGCAGTTACGGAGCAGAGAGACCGAACACTGAAGCTTTCTTT. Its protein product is CASSYGAERPNTEAFF.

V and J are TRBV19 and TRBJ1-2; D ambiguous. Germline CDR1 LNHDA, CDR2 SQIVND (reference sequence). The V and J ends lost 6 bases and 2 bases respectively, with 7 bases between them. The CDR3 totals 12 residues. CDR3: CASSRRNYGYTF. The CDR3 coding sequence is TGTGCCAGTAGCCGCAGAAACTATGGCTACACCTTC.

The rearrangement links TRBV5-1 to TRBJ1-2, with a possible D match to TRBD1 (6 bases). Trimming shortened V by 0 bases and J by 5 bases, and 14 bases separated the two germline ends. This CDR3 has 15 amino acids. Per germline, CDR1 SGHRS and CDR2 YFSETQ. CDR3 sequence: CASSLDYRDRYGYTF. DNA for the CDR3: TGCGCCAGCAGCTTGGATTACAGGGATAGGTATGGCTACACCTTC.

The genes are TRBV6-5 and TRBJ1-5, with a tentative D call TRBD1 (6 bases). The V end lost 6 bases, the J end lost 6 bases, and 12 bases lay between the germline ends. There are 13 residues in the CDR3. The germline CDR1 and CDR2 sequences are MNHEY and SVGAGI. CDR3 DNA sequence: TGTGCCAGCAGCCCGGAAGGGGGTCAGCCCCAGCATTTT. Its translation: CASSPEGGQPQHF.

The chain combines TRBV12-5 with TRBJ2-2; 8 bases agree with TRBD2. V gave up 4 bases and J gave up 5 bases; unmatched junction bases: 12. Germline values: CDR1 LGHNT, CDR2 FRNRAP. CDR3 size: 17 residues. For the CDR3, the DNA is TGTGCTAGTGGTTCTCCCACCGGGACTAGAGGTACCGGGGAGCTGTTTTTT. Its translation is CASGSPTGTRGTGELFF.